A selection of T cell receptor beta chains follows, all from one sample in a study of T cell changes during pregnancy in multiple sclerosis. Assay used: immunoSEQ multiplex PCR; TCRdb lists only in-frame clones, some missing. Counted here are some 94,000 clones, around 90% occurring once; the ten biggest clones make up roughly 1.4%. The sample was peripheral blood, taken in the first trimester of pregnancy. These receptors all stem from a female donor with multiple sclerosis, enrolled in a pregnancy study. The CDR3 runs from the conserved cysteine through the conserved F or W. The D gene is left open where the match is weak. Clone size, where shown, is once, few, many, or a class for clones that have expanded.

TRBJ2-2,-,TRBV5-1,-,TGCGCCAGCAGCTTGAAACCGGGACACAGGAACACCGGGGAGCTGTTTTTT,CASSLKPGHRNTGELFF
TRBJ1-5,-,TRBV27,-,TGTGCCAGCAGTTTAAGGGGTAGCAATCAGCCCCAGCATTTT,CASSLRGSNQPQHF
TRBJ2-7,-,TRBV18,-,TGTGCCAGCTCACCCCCATCTGCGGGCGAGCAGTACTTC,CASSPPSAGEQYF
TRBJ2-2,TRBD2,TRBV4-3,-,TGCGCCAGCAGCCAAGAGGCAGCGGGAGGGCCCTACACCGGGGAGCTGTTTTTT,CASSQEAAGGPYTGELFF
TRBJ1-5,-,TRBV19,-,TGTGCCAGTAGTATAGTGGGACATAGCAATCAGCCCCAGCATTTT,CASSIVGHSNQPQHF
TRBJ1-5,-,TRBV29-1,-,TGCAGCGTTGGGGCCACCCCCTTTCAGCCCCAGCATTTT,CSVGATPFQPQHF
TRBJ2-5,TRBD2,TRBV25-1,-,TGTGCCAGCAGTGGACTTGGGGGGGTAGAGACCCAGTACTTC,CASSGLGGVETQYF
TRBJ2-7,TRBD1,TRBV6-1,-,TGTGCCAGCAGTGGACGAGACAGGGCGTACGAGCAGTACTTC,CASSGRDRAYEQYF
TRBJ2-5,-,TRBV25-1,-,TGTGCCAGCAGGCCCCCCGGGCAGGGACAAGAGACCCAGTACTTC,CASRPPGQGQETQYF
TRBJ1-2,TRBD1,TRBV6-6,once,TGTGCCAGCAGTTATCAGGGGGCCTCTGGCTACACCTTC,CASSYQGASGYTF
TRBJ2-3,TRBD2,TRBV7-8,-,TGTGCCAGCAGCTTTGGTCTAGCGGGAGGGACAACGCAGTATTTT,CASSFGLAGGTTQYF
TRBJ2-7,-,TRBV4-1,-,TGCGCCAGCAGCCAACGCGCGGAGAGCGAGCAGTACTTC,CASSQRAESEQYF
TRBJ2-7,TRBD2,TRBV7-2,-,TGTGCCAGCAGCTCGATTCCGGGACTAGCGGGTTACGAGCAGTACTTC,CASSSIPGLAGYEQYF
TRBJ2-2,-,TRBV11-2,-,TGTGCCAGCAGCCCGGGACACGTCACCGGGGAGCTGTTTTTT,CASSPGHVTGELFF
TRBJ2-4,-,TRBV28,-,TGTGCCAGCAGTTTATCGGGGGCAGGGGGAAGGGAGTACTTC,CASSLSGAGGREYF
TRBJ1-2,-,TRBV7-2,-,TGTGCCAGCAGCCGCCGGGAGGCGGAAGCCGGCTACACCTTC,CASSRREAEAGYTF
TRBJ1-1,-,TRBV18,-,TGTGCCAGCTCACCAGCAACAGGGTTAGGAGCTTTCTTT,CASSPATGLGAFF
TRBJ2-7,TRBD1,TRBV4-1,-,TGCGCCAGCAGCCAAGCGGGACAGGCCTCCTACGAGCAGTACTTC,CASSQAGQASYEQYF
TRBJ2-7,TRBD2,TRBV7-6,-,TGTGCCAGCAGCTTAGAGCTAGCGGGAGGCTCTGAGCAGTACTTC,CASSLELAGGSEQYF
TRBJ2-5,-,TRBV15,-,TGTGCCACCAGCAGGAGGCGGGAGACCCAGTACTTC,CATSRRRETQYF
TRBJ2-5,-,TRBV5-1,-,TGCGCCAGCAGCTTAACAGGAGCACAAGAGACCCAGTACTTC,CASSLTGAQETQYF
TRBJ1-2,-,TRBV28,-,TGTGCCAGCAGTTACCAGGTGAAGACGGATGGCTACACCTTC,CASSYQVKTDGYTF
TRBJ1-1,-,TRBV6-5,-,TGTGCCAGCAGCCGCGACGGGAGCCCGAACACTGAAGCTTTCTTT,CASSRDGSPNTEAFF
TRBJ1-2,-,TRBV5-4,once,TGTGCCAGCAGCCCTAAGCCCGGACAGATCTATGGCTACACCTTC,CASSPKPGQIYGYTF
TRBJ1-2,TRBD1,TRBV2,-,TGTGCCAGCAGTGATCTGGGACAGGGGTTTTCTGGCTACACCTTC,CASSDLGQGFSGYTF
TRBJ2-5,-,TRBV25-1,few,TGTGCCTCATGGGGCTGGGGCCCCCAAGAGACCCAGTACTTC,CASWGWGPQETQYF
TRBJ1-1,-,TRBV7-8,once,TGTGCCAGCAGCTTAGGGGCGGCGGGCACTGAAGCTTTCTTT,CASSLGAAGTEAFF
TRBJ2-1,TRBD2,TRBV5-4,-,TGTGCCAGCAGCTCGGAAGGGACTAGCGGGTTTTATGAGCAGTTCTTC,CASSSEGTSGFYEQFF
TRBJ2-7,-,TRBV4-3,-,TGCGCCAGCAGCCAAGAGGGCAGGGGTTACGAGCAGTACTTC,CASSQEGRGYEQYF
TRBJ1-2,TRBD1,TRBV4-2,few,TGTGCCAGCAGCCCAAAACCCGTTGACAGGGAAGGCTATGGCTACACCTTC,CASSPKPVDREGYGYTF
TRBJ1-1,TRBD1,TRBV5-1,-,TGCGCCAGCAGCGGGGGACAGTTCAAAGGCGGTGAAGCTTTCTTT,CASSGGQFKGGEAFF
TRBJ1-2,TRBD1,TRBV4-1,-,TGCGCCAGCAGCCCGACAGGGGGCGGTGGCTACACCTTC,CASSPTGGGGYTF
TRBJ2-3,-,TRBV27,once,TGTGCCAGCAGTTTTCACATGGAGGCTCCAGATACGCAGTATTTT,CASSFHMEAPDTQYF
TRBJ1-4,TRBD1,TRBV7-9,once,TGTGCCAGCAGCGTCGGACAGGGTACTAATGAAAAACTGTTTTTT,CASSVGQGTNEKLFF
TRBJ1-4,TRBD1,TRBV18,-,TGTGCCAGCTCACCATCCACAGGGGGGAGACGGCTGTTTTTT,CASSPSTGGRRLFF
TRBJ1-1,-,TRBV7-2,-,TGTGCCAGCAGCTTGCAAATGTCGGGAAACACTGAAGCTTTCTTT,CASSLQMSGNTEAFF
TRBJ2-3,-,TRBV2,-,TGTGCCAGCCGCCCCCGGGGATCCATCACAGATACGCAGTATTTT,CASRPRGSITDTQYF
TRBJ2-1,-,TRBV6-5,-,TGTGCCAGCAGTTACTCGAGGTCCGTACTGGACAATGAGCAGTTCTTC,CASSYSRSVLDNEQFF
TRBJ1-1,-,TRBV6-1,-,TGTGCCAGCAGTGATTCGGGGGGGGGAACTGAAGCTTTCTTT,CASSDSGGGTEAFF
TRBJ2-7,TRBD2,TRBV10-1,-,TGCGCCAGCAGTGTAAGCGGGAGGGCCGAAATCCACAACGAGCAGTACTTC,CASSVSGRAEIHNEQYF
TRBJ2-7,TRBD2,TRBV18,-,TGTGCCAGCTCACAAGAAGGGACTAGCGGAATATACGAGCAGTACTTC,CASSQEGTSGIYEQYF
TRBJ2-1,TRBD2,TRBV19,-,TGTGCCAGTAGTCTCGGACTAGCGGGAGGGAGAGATGAGCAGTTCTTC,CASSLGLAGGRDEQFF
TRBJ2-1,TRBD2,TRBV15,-,TGTGCCACCAGCAGGGGGGTGGTGACTAGCGGGAACCACAATGAGCAGTTCTTC,CATSRGVVTSGNHNEQFF
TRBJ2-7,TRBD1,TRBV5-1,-,TGCGCCAGCAGCTTGAGGGACAGGGCCTACGAGCAGTACTTC,CASSLRDRAYEQYF